This T cell receptor beta chain was sequenced in a study of blood T cell repertoires in COVID-19. For the study at large: Researchers got acute and convalescent COVID-19 samples from the United States, Italy and Spain. T cells, B-cell-depleted T cells, or PBMCs provided the cDNA or gDNA that served as material.

The data were produced by immunoSEQ multiplex PCR, yet TCRdb's version contains in-frame clones alone and is incomplete. The table lists 400,000 or so clones, roughly 90% of them singletons, with more than 2% in the top ten. From germline, CDR1 is SGDLS and CDR2 YYNGEE. The CDR3 is 18 amino acids. The ends were cut back, 0 bases at V and 2 bases at J, with 19 bases in the middle. Participants came from some 23 US areas, aged about 18 to 89 years. Categorization into cohorts depended on clinical history that participants reported. Input material: PBMCs or T cells enriched from blood (not recorded which). This TCR was sampled from a woman aged 40 to 55 with acute COVID-19. The chain has TRBV9 and TRBJ2-3; tentative D call: TRBD2 (7 bases). The CDR3 nucleotides read TGTGCCAGCAGCGTAGGTGGGGGGGCTGTGGCGTTCACAGATACGCAGTATTTT. This gives the protein CASSVGGGAVAFTDTQYF.